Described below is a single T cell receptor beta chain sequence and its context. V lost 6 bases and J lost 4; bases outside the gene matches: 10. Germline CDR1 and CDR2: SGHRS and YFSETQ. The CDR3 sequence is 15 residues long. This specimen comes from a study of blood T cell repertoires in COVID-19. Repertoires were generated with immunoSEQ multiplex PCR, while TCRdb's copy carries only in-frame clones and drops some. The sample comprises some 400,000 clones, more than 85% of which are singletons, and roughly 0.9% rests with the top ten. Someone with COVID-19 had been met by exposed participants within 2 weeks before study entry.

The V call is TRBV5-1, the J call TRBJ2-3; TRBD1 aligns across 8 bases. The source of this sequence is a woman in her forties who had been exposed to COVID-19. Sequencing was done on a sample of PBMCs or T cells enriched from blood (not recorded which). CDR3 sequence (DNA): TGCGCCAGCAAATGGGCAGGGGGCGCCTCAGATACGCAGTATTTT. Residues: CASKWAGGASDTQYF.